This T cell receptor beta chain emerged from a study of beta chain features in type 1 diabetes (dated by TCRdb to 2017 to 2018). Broadly, across the study: Mean age, gender distribution, total cell number and subset yield were not different between patients and healthy donors. In the study, recently diagnosed type 1 diabetes patients and matched healthy donors were compared on the TCRB repertoires of their sorted circulating CD4+ T cell subsets. A total of roughly 98,000,000 sorted cells were examined across all samples, and a strong correlation was observed between cell number per subset and RNA yield. Naive and central memory subsets were obtained from all 30 or so donors, but regulatory and stem cell-like memory subsets were isolated from only 8 patients and roughly 8 healthy donors.

A single peripheral blood draw of approximately 120 mL on average was collected from each donor into heparinised tubes. Using a panel that included CD45RO, CCR7, CD25, CD127, CD95 and CD27, naive, central memory, regulatory and stem cell-like memory CD4+ T cells were sorted on a BD FACSAria II. Purity was above 95% for every sorted population. Right away, PBMCs were isolated by Lymphoprep density gradient centrifugation and were stained directly, with no culture step. So that batch effects would be minimized, each experiment stained and sorted samples in pairs, pairing one healthy donor with one patient. This clone was observed a few times. The clone's antigen remains unknown. No base qualities exist here, and no much larger clone lies one base off it. The entire isolated RNA was reverse transcribed using the High Capacity cDNA Reverse Transcription Kit, and thus expressed TCRB transcripts were sequenced. Deep immunoSEQ sequencing was performed on naive, central memory and regulatory T cell samples, with an average of roughly 3.5 million total reads per sample. After sorted cells were lysed in RLT buffer, RNA was extracted with DNase-treated RNeasy Micro or Mini kits, with the choice depending on cell number. Each cell subset was processed separately to prevent cross-contamination, with patient and healthy donor samples processed together. TCRB sequences were amplified from cDNA with the immunoSEQ multiplex PCR, producing 87-bp fragments spanning the CDR3 region. Sequencing of the amplicons was performed on the Illumina HiSeq platform. Processing in the source paper ran as follows. PCR bias was corrected computationally using synthetic template baselines, and reads within Hamming distance 2 were collapsed, with unmergeable singletons discarded. Reads were aligned to IMGT to assign V, D and J genes, CDR3 length, and insertions or deletions at six rearrangement sites. Within each subset, clonotype counts were normalized to sorted cell number, and only after that were true diversity and Gini coefficients computed with the tcR R package. The overlap coefficient, calculated on TCRB nucleotide sequences, was used to measure repertoire sharing. Out-of-frame TCRB sequences from naive cells were analyzed as a proxy for the pre-selection repertoire. The immuneACCESS repertoire file appears here via TCRdb, limited to in-frame rearrangements. These files lack a portion of the clones; in checked studies, under half of the deficit traces to unresolved V genes, and the cause of the others is not known. The V and J calls and the clone size are those of that table, but D and trimming were determined from the DNA. This sample has hundreds of thousands of clones in its table, and 55% to 70% of those were observed once. Of the sample, around 0.057% is held by the ten largest clones.

Including the terminal cysteine and phenylalanine, the CDR3 comprises 15 residues. The retained sequence is limited to the CDR3, 45 bases, with the frame set at the first base. The germline V gene encodes CDR1 SNHLY and CDR2 FYNNEI. V gives up 5 bases and J gives up 0 bases, and the segment between their germline ends measures 11 bases. The research as a whole found: A moderate but significant shortening of TCRB CDR3 length was observed in type 1 diabetes patients in all four CD4+ subsets. At VDJ recombination sites, type 1 diabetes patients had fewer insertions and more deleted nucleotides, which implies abnormalities in thymic rearrangement. HLA sub-analyses involved small numbers of individuals, so any influence of HLA type on TCRB rearrangement remained unresolved. Naive, central memory and regulatory TCRB repertoires appeared to be more alike among patients than among healthy donors. PCR may preferentially amplify shorter templates, but because patient and control samples were amplified and corrected together, any resulting skew would affect both groups equally. Sequencing cDNA rather than genomic DNA could over-represent highly expressing activated cells, although activation and CD3 levels did not differ between groups.

The sequenced sample was naive CD4+ T cells from blood. The cell subset or site tag for this specimen amounts to: true naive CD4+ T cells. This clonotype was sampled from a man aged 25 to 40 in good health. The chain joins TRBV2 to TRBJ2-1; TRBD2 is a weak D gene call, 5 bases matching. This receptor carries the CDR3 CASSLALGSYNEQFF. The base sequence is TGTGCCAGCAGTTTAGCGCTTGGCTCCTACAATGAGCAGTTCTTC.